The clone carrying this T cell receptor beta chain was found many times. Its antigen remains unidentified. During its preparation, the TCRbeta library received unique molecular identifiers. TCRdb called the PCR reads again in MiXCR, with one record for every CDR3 protein. Of just under 350,000 distinct CDR3 sequences listed, under 20% were seen once; the top ten hold roughly 40%. The sample comes from a study of T-cell reconstitution after alpha-beta-depleted transplantation in children. Findings of the study overall: By one year post-transplant, T-cell counts and diversity largely arose from T cells that were newly produced.

The CDR3 spans 12 residues. Per germline, CDR1 DFQATT and CDR2 SNEGSKA (reference sequence). V dropped 5 bases and J dropped 9 bases, with 16 bases sitting between them. The material was PBMCs, mostly from graft donor cells, obtained 360 days after TCRalphabeta/CD19-depleted stem cell transplant. The receptor's source is a male patient aged 2 to 10 who had a stem cell transplant for acute lymphoblastic leukemia, so the T cells may come from the graft donor. The rearrangement joins TRBV20-1 to TRBJ2-5; D remains unclear. The CDR3 spells CSARPTTYPQYF. The DNA of the CDR3 is TGCAGTGCTCGACCCACGACTTATCCCCAGTACTTC.